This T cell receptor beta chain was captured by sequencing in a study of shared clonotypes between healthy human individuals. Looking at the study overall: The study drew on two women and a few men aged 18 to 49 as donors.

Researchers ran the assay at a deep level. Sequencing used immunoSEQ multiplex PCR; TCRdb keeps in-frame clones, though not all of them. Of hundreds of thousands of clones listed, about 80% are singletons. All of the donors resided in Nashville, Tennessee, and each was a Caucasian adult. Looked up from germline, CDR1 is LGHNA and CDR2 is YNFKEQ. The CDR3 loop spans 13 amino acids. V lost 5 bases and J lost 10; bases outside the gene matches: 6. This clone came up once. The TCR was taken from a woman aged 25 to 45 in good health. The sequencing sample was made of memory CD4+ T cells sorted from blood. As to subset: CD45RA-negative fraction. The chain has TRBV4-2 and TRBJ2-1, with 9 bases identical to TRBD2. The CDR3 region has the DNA TGTGCCAGCAGCGGCGGGAGGGCCGGGGAGCAGTTCTTC. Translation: CASSGGRAGEQFF.